The 23 T cell receptor beta chains below were found in one sample sequenced in a study of blood T cell repertoires in COVID-19 (dated by TCRdb to 2018 to 2021). The method behind the library was the immunoSEQ multiplex PCR assay. The source is immuneACCESS, and TCRdb retained only in-frame sequences with V and J called. Part of the clones is not carried over; for the studies checked, unresolved V genes explain less than half of this, and the remainder is unexplained. The table for this sample lists about 45,000 clones; around 90% of them were counted only once. The ten largest clonotypes hold 20% to 30% of the sample. Material: peripheral blood. The receptors shown here come from an elderly woman in a cohort sampled during active or convalescent COVID-19.

The chain couples TRBV2 to TRBJ2-1; 7 bases are a match to TRBD2. Germline V lookup: CDR1 SNHLY, CDR2 FYNNEI. The CDR3 consists of 12 residues. The V and J ends lost 5 bases and 10 bases, in that order; junction bases with no gene match: 5. For the CDR3, the DNA is TGTGCCAGCAGTACCTATAGCGGGGAGCAGTTCTTC. This encodes CASSTYSGEQFF.

The chain links TRBV25-1 to TRBJ2-5; 10 nucleotides line up with TRBD2. Unmatched junction bases numbered 5, after V lost 6 bases and J lost 1 base. Germline CDR1 MGHDK, CDR2 SYGVNS. The CDR3 length is 15 residues. CDR3 residues: CASSPTSGFQETQYF. DNA for the CDR3: TGTGCCAGCAGCCCGACTAGCGGGTTCCAAGAGACCCAGTACTTC.

The chain employs TRBV9 and TRBJ2-3, with TRBD1 matching over 7 bases. This CDR3 comprises 15 residues. The germline V gene encodes CDR1 SGDLS and CDR2 YYNGEE. V gave up 3 bases and J gave up 3 bases; unmatched junction bases: 7. DNA for the CDR3: TGTGCCAGCAGCGCCACGGGACAGTATACAGATACGCAGTATTTT. Its protein product is CASSATGQYTDTQYF. Variable domain in full (rest from reference TRBV9 and TRBJ2-3): DSGVTQTPKHLITATGQRVTLRCSPRSGDLSVYWYQQSLDQGLQFLIQYYNGEERAKGNILERFSAQQFPDLHSELNLSSLELGDSALYFCASSATGQYTDTQYFGPGTRLTVL.

The chain carries TRBV3-1 (or the pseudogene TRBV3-2) and TRBJ1-1; tentative D call: TRBD1 (5 bases). The CDR3 covers 13 residues. CDR1 is LGHDT, CDR2 YNNKEL, per germline (reference sequence). The ends were cut back, 2 bases at V and 4 bases at J, with 8 bases in the middle. CDR3 bases: TGTGCCAGCAGCCAATCGGGGGGCACTGAAGCTTTCTTT. Its translation: CASSQSGGTEAFF.

The chain combines TRBV5-1 with TRBJ2-3; TRBD2 is a possible D gene (6 bases). The V end lost 1 base, the J end lost 4 bases, and 16 bases lay between the germline ends. The germline gives CDR1 SGHRS, CDR2 YFSETQ. This CDR3 is 16 amino acids long. The CDR3 DNA sequence: TGCGCCAGCAGCTTGCCGTGGGGACTGGGGGCAGATACGCAGTATTTT. This sequence encodes CASSLPWGLGADTQYF. Complete variable domain (other parts from reference TRBV5-1 and TRBJ2-3): KAGVTQTPRYLIKTRGQQVTLSCSPISGHRSVSWYQQTPGQGLQFLFEYFSETQRNKGNFPGRFSGRQFSNSRSEMNVSTLELGDSALYLCASSLPWGLGADTQYFGPGTRLTVL.

The chain joins TRBV5-8 to TRBJ2-7, with 11 bases identical to TRBD1. Germline loops: CDR1 SGHTS, CDR2 YDEGEE. The junction had 11 bases not matched to a gene; V was cut back by 3 bases and J by 3 bases. This CDR3 region has 17 residues. The CDR3 is CASSYMVGQGDVYEQYF. In DNA form, the CDR3 reads TGTGCCAGCAGCTATATGGTGGGACAGGGGGACGTCTACGAGCAGTACTTC.

The gene calls are TRBV9 and TRBJ2-3; 11 bases are shared with TRBD1. The CDR3 sequence is 18 residues long. V lost 4 bases and J lost 0; bases outside the gene matches: 10. Germline CDR1 reads SGDLS; CDR2 reads YYNGEE. CDR3 in amino acids: CASSLGQGANPSTDTQYF. CDR3 sequence (DNA): TGTGCCAGCAGCTTAGGACAGGGGGCTAACCCTAGCACAGATACGCAGTATTTT. Supplemented by reference TRBV9 and TRBJ2-3, the full variable domain reads DSGVTQTPKHLITATGQRVTLRCSPRSGDLSVYWYQQSLDQGLQFLIQYYNGEERAKGNILERFSAQQFPDLHSELNLSSLELGDSALYFCASSLGQGANPSTDTQYFGPGTRLTVL.

The rearrangement links TRBV7-8 to TRBJ2-3; TRBD1 matches 7 bases. The junction had 12 bases not matched to a gene; V was cut back by 5 bases and J by 1 base. The CDR3 is 17 amino acids. The germline V gene has CDR1 SGHVS and CDR2 FQNEAQ. The CDR3 is CASSPKTQGQRTDTQYF. The CDR3 DNA is TGTGCCAGCAGCCCTAAAACCCAGGGACAGCGCACAGATACGCAGTATTTT.

The V and J genes are TRBV4-3 and TRBJ2-6; no definite D call. This CDR3 is built from 15 residues. From germline, CDR1 is LGHNA and CDR2 YSLEER. Trimming took off 0 bases at V and 0 bases at J, with 3 bases between the two ends. CDR3 residues: CASSQDYSGANVLTF. For the CDR3, the DNA is TGCGCCAGCAGCCAAGATTACTCTGGGGCCAACGTCCTGACTTTC.

The J gene is TRBJ2-1, the V gene TRBV9; 12 positions agree with TRBD2. Trimming cost V 0 bases and J 7 bases; bases outside gene matches: 11. The CDR3 runs to 18 residues. CDR1 is SGDLS and CDR2 is YYNGEE in the germline V gene. The CDR3 is CASSVGTSGAIRGNEQFF. As DNA, the CDR3 is TGTGCCAGCAGCGTAGGGACTAGCGGGGCCATAAGGGGGAATGAGCAGTTCTTC.

This clone has more than one count but fewer than ten. The chain couples TRBV9 to TRBJ2-7; D is perhaps TRBD1 (6 bases). Germline V gene data show CDR1 as SGDLS and CDR2 as YYNGEE. Trimming removed 0 bases at V and 8 bases at J, with 12 bases between. CDR3 length: 13 residues. CDR3 sequence reads: CASSVEDSTKQYF. The CDR3 nucleotides are TGTGCCAGCAGCGTAGAGGACAGTACGAAGCAGTACTTC.

The V gene is TRBV4-3, the J gene TRBJ2-7; unclear D gene. V was pared by 0 bases and J by 3 bases, with 12 bases between. Germline V gives CDR1 LGHNA, CDR2 YSLEER. The CDR3 sequence is 15 residues long. The CDR3 loop is CASSQESLPNYEQYF. The CDR3 DNA reads TGCGCCAGCAGCCAAGAATCGCTGCCTAACTACGAGCAGTACTTC.

The V and J genes are TRBV6-5 and TRBJ1-1; no clear D gene. The CDR3 length is 15 residues. With 2 bases removed from V and 0 bases from J, the gap between germline ends came to 10 bases. Germline values: CDR1 MNHEY, CDR2 SVGAGI. CDR3 region: CASSYNAGLNTEAFF. CDR3 in DNA: TGTGCCAGCAGTTACAACGCAGGATTGAACACTGAAGCTTTCTTT.

The V gene is TRBV6-2 or TRBV6-3, the J gene TRBJ2-7; tentative D call: TRBD1 (7 bases). The ends were cut back, 4 bases at V and 7 bases at J, with 26 bases in the middle. Germline V gives CDR1 MNHEY, CDR2 SVGEGT. The CDR3 loop spans 17 amino acids. The CDR3 sequence is CASSWGERTGSGGEQYF. The DNA for the CDR3 is TGTGCCAGCAGTTGGGGCGAACGGACAGGATCTGGGGGGGAGCAGTACTTC.

The chain recombines TRBV7-3 with TRBJ2-2; 9 nucleotides match TRBD1. The CDR3 is 14 amino acids. V trimming: 5 bases; J trimming: 5 bases; junction bases outside the gene matches: 3. Germline-derived CDR1 and CDR2 are SGHTA and FQGTGA. CDR3 amino acids: CASSPGQGTGELFF. DNA of the CDR3: TGTGCCAGCAGCCCGGGACAGGGAACCGGGGAGCTGTTTTTT. Full variable domain (rest looked up from reference TRBV7-3 and TRBJ2-2): GAGVSQTPSNKVTEKGKYVELRCDPISGHTALYWYRQSLGQGPEFLIYFQGTGAADDSGLPNDRFFAVRPEGSVSTLKIQRTERGDSAVYLCASSPGQGTGELFFGEGSRLTVL.

The chain uses TRBV19 and TRBJ1-2; tentatively, D is TRBD1 (5 bases). The V gene's germline CDR1 is LNHDA and CDR2 SQIVND (reference sequence). This CDR3 contains 16 residues. V gave up 6 bases and J gave up 0 bases, with 17 bases separating them. CDR3 region: CASRAGQVPSNYGYTF. The CDR3 DNA follows: TGTGCCAGTAGGGCAGGGCAGGTCCCTTCTAACTATGGCTACACCTTC.

This clone was observed a handful of times. The chain uses TRBV4-1 and TRBJ2-1; the D is unclear. The CDR3 has 16 residues. V dropped 0 bases and J dropped 0 bases, with 9 bases sitting between them. In germline, CDR1 is MGHRA, CDR2 YSYEKL. The CDR3 spells CASSQEAGVSYNEQFF. CDR3 bases: TGCGCCAGCAGCCAAGAAGCAGGTGTCTCCTACAATGAGCAGTTCTTC.

CDR3 protein: CAWSPRETQYF. The CDR3 coding sequence is TGTGCCTGGTCCCCTCGGGAGACCCAGTACTTC. The chain is built from TRBV30 and TRBJ2-5; D is ambiguous. The CDR3 totals 11 residues. CDR1 is GTSNPN, CDR2 SVGIG, per germline (reference sequence). Trimming removed 5 bases from V and 5 bases from J, with 9 bases in between. Combining the CDR3 with reference TRBV30 and TRBJ2-5 gives the whole variable domain SQTIHQWPATLVQPVGSPLSLECTVEGTSNPNLYWYRQAAGRGLQLLFYSVGIGQISSEVPQNLSASRPQDRQFILSSKKLLLSDSGFYLCAWSPRETQYFGPGTRLLVL.

This chain links TRBV5-1 with TRBJ2-7; TRBD1 might be the D (7 bases). V dropped 4 bases and J dropped 6 bases, with 20 bases sitting between them. The CDR3 loop spans 15 amino acids. Germline-derived CDR1 and CDR2 are SGHRS and YFSETQ. CDR3 protein: CASSLTLGGGIEQYF. In DNA form, the CDR3 reads TGCGCCAGCAGCCTCACCCTAGGAGGGGGCATCGAGCAGTACTTC.

CDR3 protein: CASSESGGETEAFF. CDR3 sequence (DNA): TGCGCCAGCAGTGAGTCTGGAGGTGAGACTGAAGCTTTCTTT. The chain carries TRBV10-2 and TRBJ1-1; D uncertain. Trimming took 0 bases from V and 5 from J, leaving 10 bases between them. The CDR3 has 14 residues. Germline CDR1 is WSHSY and CDR2 is SAAADI.

The chain links TRBV9 to TRBJ2-1, with a weak D call TRBD1 (6 bases). The CDR3 covers 16 residues. The V gene's germline CDR1 is SGDLS and CDR2 YYNGEE. V lost 0 bases, J lost 3 bases, and 13 bases lay in between. The CDR3 nucleotides read TGTGCCAGCAGCGTAGCAGGCAGGGGAAACTACAATGAGCAGTTCTTC. This gives the protein CASSVAGRGNYNEQFF.

The chain couples TRBV9 to TRBJ1-2; 9 bases map to TRBD1. The CDR3 has 13 residues. With 7 bases clipped from V and 8 bases from J, the junction kept 9 bases outside the gene matches. CDR1 SGDLS and CDR2 YYNGEE come from the germline V gene. This CDR3 reads CASSGQGVRGYTF. In DNA, the CDR3 is TGTGCCAGCTCGGGACAGGGTGTCCGCGGCTACACCTTC.

The chain joins TRBV20-1 to TRBJ2-7; TRBD2 agrees at 8 bases. CDR1 DFQATT and CDR2 SNEGSKA come from the germline V gene (reference sequence). With V trimmed by 3 bases and J by 0 bases, 7 bases remained unmatched. The CDR3 sequence is 15 residues long. In nucleotides, the CDR3 is TGCAGTGCTAGTTTTGTGGCGGGAGGCTCCTACGAGCAGTACTTC. It specifies CSASFVAGGSYEQYF.